What follows is one TCR beta chain and its context. The target antigen is unknown. TCRdb itself ran the 5' RACE reads through MiXCR, one entry per CDR3 protein. The table has 400,000 or so distinct CDR3 sequences, 6% to 8% seen once. This sample is part of a study of T cells after yellow fever vaccination. Study-wide findings and caveats: Reappearing after the booster were most of the clones from primary vaccination (roughly 95% CD4, approximately 86% CD8).

Trimming cost V 5 bases and J 0 bases, with 11 bases left between them. Germline lookup yields CDR1 SGHVS and CDR2 FNYEAQ. CDR3 length: 15 amino acids. The material was PBMCs, obtained 5 days after the yellow fever booster vaccination. This chain connects TRBV7-6 to TRBJ2-1; possibly TRBD1 for D (6 bases). The clonotype was recovered from a man aged 25 to 40 who received the YFV17D yellow fever vaccine. In DNA, the CDR3 is TGTGCCAGCAGCCGGACAGTTAGCTCCTACAATGAGCAGTTCTTC. Amino acid sequence: CASSRTVSSYNEQFF. Drawing the rest from reference TRBV7-6 and TRBJ2-1, the complete variable domain is GAGVSQSPRYKVTKRGQDVALRCDPISGHVSLYWYRQALGQGPEFLTYFNYEAQQDKSGLPNDRFSAERPEGSISTLTIQRTEQRDSAMYRCASSRTVSSYNEQFFGPGTRLTVL.